A selection of T cell receptor beta chains follows, all from one sample in a study of radiotherapy plus CTLA-4 blockade in lung cancer. Clones were sequenced by immunoSEQ multiplex PCR, and TCRdb holds only the in-frame ones, with some missing. The sample comprises about 40,000 clones, 70% to 90% of which are singletons, and around a fifth rests with the top ten. Here the sequenced sample was peripheral blood, taken from a patient treated with radiotherapy plus ipilimumab. The source of these receptors is a human donor with non-small cell lung cancer whose response to radiotherapy plus ipilimumab could not be evaluated. Both conserved end residues are part of each CDR3. Fields, in order: CDR3 DNA, CDR3 protein, V gene, D gene, J gene, clone size. D genes are given only for firm matches. Only part of the rows carry a size: once, few, many, or a class if the clone is expanded.

cdr3_nt: TGTGCCAGCAGCTTGGACAGGGGGCTCGACGAGCAGTACTTC; cdr3_aa: CASSLDRGLDEQYF; v_call: TRBV5-4; d_call: TRBD1; j_call: TRBJ2-7; clone_size: NA
cdr3_nt: TGTGCCAGCAGCTATCCGACAGGGAGGAACACTGAAGCTTTCTTT; cdr3_aa: CASSYPTGRNTEAFF; v_call: TRBV7-9; d_call: TRBD1; j_call: TRBJ1-1; clone_size: NA
cdr3_nt: TGTGCCAGTTCTACCGGGACTAGCGGGGGGGCGAACACCGGGGAGCTGTTTTTT; cdr3_aa: CASSTGTSGGANTGELFF; v_call: TRBV7-9; d_call: TRBD2; j_call: TRBJ2-2; clone_size: NA
cdr3_nt: TGCAGTGCTAGAGTAGTTAATGAGCAGTTCTTC; cdr3_aa: CSARVVNEQFF; v_call: TRBV20-1; d_call: NA; j_call: TRBJ2-1; clone_size: NA
cdr3_nt: TGTGCCAGCAGCTTGGCTGGGGGGGGAAACAATGAGCAGTTCTTC; cdr3_aa: CASSLAGGGNNEQFF; v_call: TRBV5-4; d_call: TRBD2; j_call: TRBJ2-1; clone_size: NA
cdr3_nt: TGTGCCAGCAGTTCGGCAGGCCAAGAGACCCAGTACTTC; cdr3_aa: CASSSAGQETQYF; v_call: TRBV2; d_call: NA; j_call: TRBJ2-5; clone_size: NA
cdr3_nt: TGTGCCAGCAGCACCTCCGGGACAGGGAATCAGCCCCAGCATTTT; cdr3_aa: CASSTSGTGNQPQHF; v_call: TRBV7-8; d_call: TRBD1; j_call: TRBJ1-5; clone_size: NA
cdr3_nt: TGTGCCAGCAGCTTGGGTGGTAGCGGGTCAGATACGCAGTATTTT; cdr3_aa: CASSLGGSGSDTQYF; v_call: TRBV5-5; d_call: TRBD2; j_call: TRBJ2-3; clone_size: NA
cdr3_nt: TGTGCCAGCTCTGGGGAGGTCTCTGGAAACACCATATATTTT; cdr3_aa: CASSGEVSGNTIYF; v_call: TRBV18; d_call: NA; j_call: TRBJ1-3; clone_size: few
cdr3_nt: TGTGCCAGCAGCGGAAAGCGGGGAAGCACAGATACGCAGTATTTT; cdr3_aa: CASSGKRGSTDTQYF; v_call: TRBV11-3; d_call: TRBD2; j_call: TRBJ2-3; clone_size: NA
cdr3_nt: TGTGCCACAAGGACTGAGGGCGGGGAGCTGTTTTTT; cdr3_aa: CATRTEGGELFF; v_call: TRBV10-3; d_call: NA; j_call: TRBJ2-2; clone_size: few
cdr3_nt: TGTGCCAGTAGTTCCCTCGGACTTGCGAACACTGAAGCTTTCTTT; cdr3_aa: CASSSLGLANTEAFF; v_call: TRBV19; d_call: NA; j_call: TRBJ1-1; clone_size: NA
cdr3_nt: TGTGCCAGCAGCTTAGGAGGAGGGCCAACAGATACGCAGTATTTT; cdr3_aa: CASSLGGGPTDTQYF; v_call: TRBV11-3; d_call: NA; j_call: TRBJ2-3; clone_size: NA
cdr3_nt: TGTGCCAGCAGTCCGCGCCGGACTCACACCGGGGAGCTGTTTTTT; cdr3_aa: CASSPRRTHTGELFF; v_call: TRBV28; d_call: NA; j_call: TRBJ2-2; clone_size: NA
cdr3_nt: TGTGCCAGCAGTGGGGACAGCGTCCCTAACTATGGCTACACCTTC; cdr3_aa: CASSGDSVPNYGYTF; v_call: TRBV9; d_call: TRBD1; j_call: TRBJ1-2; clone_size: NA
cdr3_nt: TGTGCCAGCAGCCCAGCGGGCCTCACAGATACGCAGTATTTT; cdr3_aa: CASSPAGLTDTQYF; v_call: TRBV11-2; d_call: NA; j_call: TRBJ2-3; clone_size: NA
cdr3_nt: TGTGCCACCTCGCGGTGGGGTGCCCGGGCAGGGAGCACAGATACGCAGTATTTT; cdr3_aa: CATSRWGARAGSTDTQYF; v_call: TRBV21-1; d_call: NA; j_call: TRBJ2-3; clone_size: NA
cdr3_nt: TGTGCCAGCAGCTTCGCGGGAGGGCGGAATGAGCAGTTCTTC; cdr3_aa: CASSFAGGRNEQFF; v_call: TRBV5-4; d_call: TRBD2; j_call: TRBJ2-1; clone_size: NA
cdr3_nt: TGTGCCAGTAGTATATCCGGCCCCAGCCTCGGGGGGTACAATGAGCAGTTCTTC; cdr3_aa: CASSISGPSLGGYNEQFF; v_call: TRBV19; d_call: TRBD2; j_call: TRBJ2-1; clone_size: few
cdr3_nt: TGTGCCAGCAGCCGTGTAGCGGGAGGGCCGTACGAGCAGTACTTC; cdr3_aa: CASSRVAGGPYEQYF; v_call: TRBV7-8; d_call: TRBD2; j_call: TRBJ2-7; clone_size: NA
cdr3_nt: TGTGCCAGCAGTTACGGGCGGGACAGCTACGAGCAGTACTTC; cdr3_aa: CASSYGRDSYEQYF; v_call: TRBV6-6; d_call: NA; j_call: TRBJ2-7; clone_size: NA
cdr3_nt: TGTGCCAGCAGCGTAACCGGCAGGGCTGGGGCCAACGTCCTGACTTTC; cdr3_aa: CASSVTGRAGANVLTF; v_call: TRBV11-2; d_call: NA; j_call: TRBJ2-6; clone_size: NA
cdr3_nt: TGTGCCAGCAGTACAACAGGGGCAGATACGCAGTATTTT; cdr3_aa: CASSTTGADTQYF; v_call: TRBV6-6; d_call: TRBD1; j_call: TRBJ2-3; clone_size: NA
cdr3_nt: TGTGCCAGCAGTTACCCAACTAGCGGGGGCTACAATGAGCAGTTCTTC; cdr3_aa: CASSYPTSGGYNEQFF; v_call: TRBV6-6; d_call: TRBD2; j_call: TRBJ2-1; clone_size: NA
cdr3_nt: TGCGCCAGCAGCCGGGGTGAAGATGAAAAACTGTTTTTT; cdr3_aa: CASSRGEDEKLFF; v_call: TRBV5-1; d_call: NA; j_call: TRBJ1-4; clone_size: NA
cdr3_nt: TGTGCCAGCAGCCGCGCCTACGAGCAGTACTTC; cdr3_aa: CASSRAYEQYF; v_call: TRBV14; d_call: NA; j_call: TRBJ2-7; clone_size: NA
cdr3_nt: TGTGCCAGCTCACCCTCCGGAGGGAACACTGAAGCTTTCTTT; cdr3_aa: CASSPSGGNTEAFF; v_call: TRBV18; d_call: NA; j_call: TRBJ1-1; clone_size: NA
cdr3_nt: TGTGCCAGTACCACCGGTTTCGGGCCGCGGGGCACCTCGACGCAGTATTTT; cdr3_aa: CASTTGFGPRGTSTQYF; v_call: TRBV19; d_call: NA; j_call: TRBJ2-3; clone_size: NA
cdr3_nt: TGTGCCAGCCAATCCCTCCCGGCGGATACCTACGAGCAGTACTTC; cdr3_aa: CASQSLPADTYEQYF; v_call: TRBV28; d_call: NA; j_call: TRBJ2-7; clone_size: medium-sized
cdr3_nt: TGTGCCAGCAGTGATACCCCTGGCGGCACCCAGTACTTC; cdr3_aa: CASSDTPGGTQYF; v_call: TRBV2; d_call: NA; j_call: TRBJ2-5; clone_size: NA
cdr3_nt: TGTGCCAGCAGCTTACAGGTTTTTGAAGCTTTCTTT; cdr3_aa: CASSLQVFEAFF; v_call: TRBV5-6; d_call: NA; j_call: TRBJ1-1; clone_size: few
cdr3_nt: TGCGCCAGCAGCTTGGTGCAGGGTTTCAATGAGCAGTTCTTC; cdr3_aa: CASSLVQGFNEQFF; v_call: TRBV5-1; d_call: NA; j_call: TRBJ2-1; clone_size: once
cdr3_nt: TGTGCCAGCAGTTTATCGTCAGGGGGCAGTCAGCCCCAGCATTTT; cdr3_aa: CASSLSSGGSQPQHF; v_call: TRBV27; d_call: TRBD1; j_call: TRBJ1-5; clone_size: few
cdr3_nt: TGCGCCAGTGTTCAAGCGGTGTACCAAGAGACCCAGTACTTC; cdr3_aa: CASVQAVYQETQYF; v_call: TRBV10-2; d_call: NA; j_call: TRBJ2-5; clone_size: NA
cdr3_nt: TGCGCCAGCAGCTCCTCAAATAGTAGCGGGAGCCCCTACGAGCAGTACTTC; cdr3_aa: CASSSSNSSGSPYEQYF; v_call: TRBV5-1; d_call: TRBD2; j_call: TRBJ2-7; clone_size: once
cdr3_nt: TGTGCCAGCACCTTAGCAGGGGGAATAGAGACCCAGTACTTC; cdr3_aa: CASTLAGGIETQYF; v_call: TRBV5-4; d_call: TRBD1; j_call: TRBJ2-5; clone_size: once
cdr3_nt: TGCGCCAGCAGCCAAGGAGGGGGCCCTTTCAATGAGCAGTTCTTC; cdr3_aa: CASSQGGGPFNEQFF; v_call: TRBV4-1; d_call: TRBD1; j_call: TRBJ2-1; clone_size: NA
cdr3_nt: TGTGCCAGCATCGGTGGGACAGGGGCTGTTGCCGAGCAGTACTTC; cdr3_aa: CASIGGTGAVAEQYF; v_call: TRBV2; d_call: TRBD1; j_call: TRBJ2-7; clone_size: NA